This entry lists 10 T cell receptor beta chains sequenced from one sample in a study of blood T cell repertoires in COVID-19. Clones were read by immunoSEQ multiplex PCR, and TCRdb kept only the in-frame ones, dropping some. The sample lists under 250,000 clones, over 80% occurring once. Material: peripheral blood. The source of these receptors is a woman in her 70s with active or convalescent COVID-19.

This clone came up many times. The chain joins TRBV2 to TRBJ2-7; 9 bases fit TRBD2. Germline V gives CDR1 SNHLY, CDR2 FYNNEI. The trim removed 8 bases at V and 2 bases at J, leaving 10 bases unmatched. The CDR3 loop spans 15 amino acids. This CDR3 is CASFEGLAGAYEQYF. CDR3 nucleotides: TGTGCCAGCTTCGAGGGACTAGCAGGCGCCTACGAGCAGTACTTC.

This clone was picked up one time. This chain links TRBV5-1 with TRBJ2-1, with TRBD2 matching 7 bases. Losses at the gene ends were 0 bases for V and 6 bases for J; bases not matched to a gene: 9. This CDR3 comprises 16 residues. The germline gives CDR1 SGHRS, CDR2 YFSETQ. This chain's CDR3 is CASSLDSQGGVNEQFF. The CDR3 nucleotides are TGCGCCAGCAGCTTGGATAGCCAGGGAGGGGTCAATGAGCAGTTCTTC.

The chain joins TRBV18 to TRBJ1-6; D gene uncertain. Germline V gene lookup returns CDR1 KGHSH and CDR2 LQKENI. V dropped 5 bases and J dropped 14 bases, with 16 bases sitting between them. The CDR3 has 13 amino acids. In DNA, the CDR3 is TGTGCCAGCTCAAACACTGGACTTGCGTCCCTCCACTTT. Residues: CASSNTGLASLHF.

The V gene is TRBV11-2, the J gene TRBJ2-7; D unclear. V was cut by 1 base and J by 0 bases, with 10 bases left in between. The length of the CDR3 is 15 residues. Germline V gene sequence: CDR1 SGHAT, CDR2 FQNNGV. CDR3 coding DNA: TGTGCCAGCAGCTTAGCCCCAGGAAGCTCCTACGAGCAGTACTTC. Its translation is CASSLAPGSSYEQYF.

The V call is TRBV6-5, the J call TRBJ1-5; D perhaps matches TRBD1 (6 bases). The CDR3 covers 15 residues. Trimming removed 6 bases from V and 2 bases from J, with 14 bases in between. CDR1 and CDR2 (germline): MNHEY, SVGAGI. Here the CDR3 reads CASSGTWAGNQPQHF. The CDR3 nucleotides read TGTGCCAGCAGCGGGACATGGGCGGGCAATCAGCCCCAGCATTTT.

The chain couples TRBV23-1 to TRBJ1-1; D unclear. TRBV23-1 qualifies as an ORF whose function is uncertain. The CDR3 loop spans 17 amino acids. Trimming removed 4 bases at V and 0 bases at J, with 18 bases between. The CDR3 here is CASSRPKVGRMNTEAFF. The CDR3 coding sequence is TGCGCCAGCAGTCGACCAAAGGTGGGCCGCATGAACACTGAAGCTTTCTTT.

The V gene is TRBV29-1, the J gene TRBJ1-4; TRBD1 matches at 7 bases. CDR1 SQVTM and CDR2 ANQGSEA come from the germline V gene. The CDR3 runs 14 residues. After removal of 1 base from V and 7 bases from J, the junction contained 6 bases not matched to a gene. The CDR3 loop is CSVEGGGWGEKLFF. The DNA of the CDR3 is TGCAGCGTTGAAGGAGGGGGCTGGGGTGAAAAACTGTTTTTT.

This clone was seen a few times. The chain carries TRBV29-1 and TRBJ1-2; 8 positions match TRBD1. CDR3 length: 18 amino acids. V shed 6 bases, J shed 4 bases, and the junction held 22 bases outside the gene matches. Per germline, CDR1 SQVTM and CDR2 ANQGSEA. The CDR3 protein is CSVRTWTGISAQFYGYTF. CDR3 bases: TGCAGCGTACGAACCTGGACAGGGATTTCGGCACAGTTCTATGGCTACACCTTC.

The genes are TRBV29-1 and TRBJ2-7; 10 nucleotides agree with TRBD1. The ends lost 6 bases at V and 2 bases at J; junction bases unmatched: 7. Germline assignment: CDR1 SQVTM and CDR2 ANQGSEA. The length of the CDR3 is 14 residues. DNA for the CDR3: TGCAGCGTCGGGGACAGGGGACTTACCTACGAGCAGTACTTC. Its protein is CSVGDRGLTYEQYF.

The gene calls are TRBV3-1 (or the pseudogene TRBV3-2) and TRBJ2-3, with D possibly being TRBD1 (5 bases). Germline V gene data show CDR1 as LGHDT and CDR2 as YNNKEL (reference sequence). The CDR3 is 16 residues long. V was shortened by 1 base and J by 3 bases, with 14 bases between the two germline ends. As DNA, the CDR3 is TGTGCCAGCAGCCAAGGCGGTGGGGCACCTACAGATACGCAGTATTTT. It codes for CASSQGGGAPTDTQYF.